The clone carrying this T cell receptor (beta chain) appeared many times. The antigen remains undetermined. The entry originates in a study of CD8 T cells in ankylosing spondylitis. Study results and caveats: Blood of patients with ankylosing spondylitis appeared to be characterized by a TCR beta motif of about eight highly homologous variants. Matched ankylosing spondylitis synovial fluid reportedly contained a significantly enriched population of disease-linked clones.

MiXCR, applied by TCRdb to the 5' RACE reads, yields one record per CDR3 protein. Among hundreds of thousands of distinct CDR3 sequences listed, under 20% were seen once. Input material: blood, either unsorted or a sorted T cell fraction (not recorded which). The TCR comes from a male donor with ankylosing spondylitis.

The CDR3 region is CSARQGGTEAFF. The CDR3 nucleotides are TGCAGTGCTAGACAGGGGGGCACTGAAGCTTTCTTT. V and J are TRBV20-1 and TRBJ1-1; 7 nucleotides align to TRBD1. The CDR3 is 12 amino acids. V was clipped by 2 bases and J by 4 bases; unmatched bases: 1. CDR1 and CDR2 (germline): DFQATT, SNEGSKA (reference sequence).